The 13 T cell receptor beta chains below come from one sample, sequenced in a study of blood T cell repertoires in COVID-19. Using immunoSEQ multiplex PCR, the repertoire was profiled, and TCRdb retains in-frame clones only, with some absent. This sample has roughly 150,000 clones, with more than 70% found just once. Input material: PBMCs or T cells enriched from blood (not recorded which). The receptors were sampled from a man in his forties who had recovered from COVID-19.

The chain is built from TRBV2 and TRBJ1-2; 8 bases align to TRBD1. The CDR3 totals 13 residues. V was clipped by 8 bases and J by 8 bases; unmatched bases: 10. Per germline, CDR1 SNHLY and CDR2 FYNNEI. In nucleotides, the CDR3 is TGTGCCAGCCATGGACAGGGCAGAGGGGGCTACACCTTC. The encoded protein is CASHGQGRGGYTF. The full variable domain, with the rest looked up from reference TRBV2 and TRBJ1-2, is EPEVTQTPSHQVTQMGQEVILRCVPISNHLYFYWYRQILGQKVEFLVSFYNNEISEKSEIFDDQFSVERPDGSNFTLKIRSTKLEDSAMYFCASHGQGRGGYTFGSGTRLTVV.

The rearrangement joins TRBV5-1 to TRBJ2-5, with TRBD1 matching 10 bases. Germline V gene lookup returns CDR1 SGHRS and CDR2 YFSETQ. Germline trimming cut 4 bases from V and 5 bases from J; bases unmatched to any gene: 8. This CDR3 has 15 residues. The CDR3 DNA sequence: TGCGCCAGCAGCCGAACAAGGACAGGGGGGGAGACCCAGTACTTC. It specifies CASSRTRTGGETQYF.

The rearrangement links TRBV9 to TRBJ2-2; the D is unclear. CDR1 is SGDLS and CDR2 is YYNGEE in the germline V gene. The CDR3 covers 12 residues. V lost 0 bases to trimming and J lost 7 bases, with 4 bases between them. The CDR3 protein is CASSVVNGELFF. The CDR3 coding sequence is TGTGCCAGCAGCGTAGTTAACGGGGAGCTGTTTTTT.

This clone has just one count. V is TRBV19 and J is TRBJ2-4; D is possibly TRBD1 (5 bases). This CDR3 comprises 15 residues. The V gene lost 5 bases and the J gene lost 0 bases, with 11 bases spanning the gap. Germline CDR1 LNHDA, CDR2 SQIVND (reference sequence). CDR3 in DNA: TGTGCCAGTAGTGCACGACAGCTAGCCAAAAACATTCAGTACTTC. Protein product: CASSARQLAKNIQYF.

This chain joins TRBV18 and TRBJ2-5, with D perhaps TRBD1 (6 bases). The V gene's germline CDR1 is KGHSH and CDR2 LQKENI. This CDR3 spans 18 amino acids. V lost 6 bases and J 6 bases, leaving 29 bases between the germline ends. Here the CDR3 reads CASSPEGGGATRQQTQYF. The CDR3, as DNA: TGTGCCAGCTCCCCCGAAGGTGGGGGCGCAACACGACAGCAGACCCAGTACTTC.

The gene calls are TRBV6-5 and TRBJ1-6; a possible D gene is TRBD1 (5 bases). Germline CDR1 MNHEY, CDR2 SVGAGI. The CDR3 is 15 residues long. V lost 5 bases to trimming and J lost 9 bases, with 17 bases between them. In DNA, the CDR3 is TGTGCCAGCAGTCTTGCCTATCTGCAGGGTTCACCCCTCCACTTT. This translates into CASSLAYLQGSPLHF.

The rearrangement links TRBV9 to TRBJ2-3; the D is unclear. V lost 4 bases and J lost 4, with 7 bases in between. CDR3 size: 12 residues. Per the germline V gene, CDR1 is SGDLS and CDR2 is YYNGEE. The CDR3 DNA sequence: TGTGCCAGCAGCCCACATCCAGATACGCAGTATTTT. Its translation is CASSPHPDTQYF.

The genes are TRBV19 and TRBJ1-2; 7 nucleotides agree with TRBD1. The V gene end was trimmed by 6 bases and the J gene end by 6 bases; junction bases not matched to a gene: 7. In germline, CDR1 is LNHDA, CDR2 SQIVND (reference sequence). The CDR3 covers 13 residues. CDR3: CASSHDRVDGYTF. CDR3 DNA: TGTGCCAGTAGCCACGACAGGGTTGATGGCTACACCTTC. Full variable domain (outside the CDR3, taken from reference TRBV19 and TRBJ1-2): DGGITQSPKYLFRKEGQNVTLSCEQNLNHDAMYWYRQDPGQGLRLIYYSQIVNDFQKGDIAEGYSVSREKKESFPLTVTSAQKNPTAFYLCASSHDRVDGYTFGSGTRLTVV.

This clone was seen only once. The CDR3 loop is CAWSAEVERPQHF. DNA for the CDR3: TGTGCCTGGAGTGCAGAGGTTGAGCGGCCCCAGCATTTT. The chain is built from TRBV30 and TRBJ1-5; D remains unclear. V lost 1 base to trimming and J lost 9 bases, with 13 bases between them. There are 13 residues in the CDR3. The germline V gene has CDR1 GTSNPN and CDR2 SVGIG (reference sequence). Complete variable domain (other parts from reference TRBV30 and TRBJ1-5): SQTIHQWPATLVQPVGSPLSLECTVEGTSNPNLYWYRQAAGRGLQLLFYSVGIGQISSEVPQNLSASRPQDRQFILSSKKLLLSDSGFYLCAWSAEVERPQHFGDGTRLSIL.

The chain links TRBV2 to TRBJ1-1, with 8 bases identical to TRBD1. The V gene's germline CDR1 is SNHLY and CDR2 FYNNEI. The CDR3 loop spans 16 amino acids. V trimming: 4 bases; J trimming: 5 bases; junction bases outside the gene matches: 12. Here the CDR3 DNA reads TGTGCCAGCAGTGCCAACAGGGGGGCTTTGGGGACTGAAGCTTTCTTT. Amino acids: CASSANRGALGTEAFF.

The genes are TRBV12-5 and TRBJ1-4, with TRBD1 matching 7 bases. The CDR3 runs 15 residues. Germline values: CDR1 LGHNT, CDR2 FRNRAP. J was trimmed by 4 bases and V by 6 bases; bases with no gene match: 8. The CDR3: CASGWGTEHNEKLFF. The CDR3 DNA reads TGTGCTAGTGGCTGGGGGACAGAGCATAATGAAAAACTGTTTTTT. Full variable domain (missing parts from reference TRBV12-5 and TRBJ1-4): DARVTQTPRHKVTEMGQEVTMRCQPILGHNTVFWYRQTMMQGLELLAYFRNRAPLDDSGMPKDRFSAEMPDATLATLKIQPSEPRDSAVYFCASGWGTEHNEKLFFGSGTQLSVL.

J is TRBJ2-5 and V is TRBV5-1; D uncertain. Trimming removed 5 bases at V and 1 base at J, with 9 bases between. CDR3 length: 13 residues. Germline CDR1 and CDR2: SGHRS and YFSETQ. The CDR3 DNA is TGCGCCAGCAGTCCCAGGCCCCAAGAGACCCAGTACTTC. Amino acid sequence: CASSPRPQETQYF.

This clone was observed a handful of times. The chain uses TRBV10-1 and TRBJ2-7; no reliable D call. CDR1 WNHNN and CDR2 SYGVQD come from the germline V gene (reference sequence). This CDR3 is 12 amino acids long. V was trimmed by 1 base and J by 9 bases, leaving 10 bases between them. The CDR3 is CASSEYCNRQYV. The CDR3 DNA follows: TGCGCCAGCAGTGAGTACTGTAATAGGCAGTACGTC.